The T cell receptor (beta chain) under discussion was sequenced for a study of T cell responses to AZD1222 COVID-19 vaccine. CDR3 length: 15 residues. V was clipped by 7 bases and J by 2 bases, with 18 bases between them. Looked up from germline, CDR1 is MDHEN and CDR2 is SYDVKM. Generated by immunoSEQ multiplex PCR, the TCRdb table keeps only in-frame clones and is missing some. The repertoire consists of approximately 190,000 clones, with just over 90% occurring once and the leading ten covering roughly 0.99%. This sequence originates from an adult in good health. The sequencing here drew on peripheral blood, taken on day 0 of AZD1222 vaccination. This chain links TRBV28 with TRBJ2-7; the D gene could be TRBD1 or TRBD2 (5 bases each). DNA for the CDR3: TGTGCCAGCAACAAACCGGGGCTTCTGGCCTACGAGCAGTACTTC. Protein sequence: CASNKPGLLAYEQYF. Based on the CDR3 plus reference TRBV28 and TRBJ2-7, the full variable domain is DVKVTQSSRYLVKRTGEKVFLECVQDMDHENMFWYRQDPGLGLRLIYFSYDVKMKEKGDIPEGYSVSREKKERFSLILESASTNQTSMYLCASNKPGLLAYEQYFGPGTRLTVT.